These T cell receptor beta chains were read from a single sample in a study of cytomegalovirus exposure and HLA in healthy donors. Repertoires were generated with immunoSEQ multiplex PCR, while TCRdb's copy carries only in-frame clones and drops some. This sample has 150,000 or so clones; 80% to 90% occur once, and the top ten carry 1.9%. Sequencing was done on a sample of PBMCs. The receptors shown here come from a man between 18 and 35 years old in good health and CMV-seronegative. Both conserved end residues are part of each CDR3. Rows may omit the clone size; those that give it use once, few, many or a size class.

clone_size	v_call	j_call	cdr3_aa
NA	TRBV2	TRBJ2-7	CASSELSGSSYEQYF
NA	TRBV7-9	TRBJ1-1	CASSFTGTGGGGEAFF
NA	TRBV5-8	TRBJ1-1	CASSPRTGQGNTEAFF
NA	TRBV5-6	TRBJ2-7	CASSLRVSSYEQYF
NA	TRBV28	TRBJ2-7	CASSSPGQGTNEQYF
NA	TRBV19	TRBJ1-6	CASNGGGVNSPLHF
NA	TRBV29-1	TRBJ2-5	CSVEGGGGQTQYF
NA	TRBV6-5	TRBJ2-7	CASSEVLQGF
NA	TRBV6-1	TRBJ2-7	CASRETGFTYEQYF
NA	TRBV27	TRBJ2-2	CASSLSRLDTGELFF
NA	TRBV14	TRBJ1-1	CASSQGNTGIPFF
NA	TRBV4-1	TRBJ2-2	CASSPAAGPGELFF
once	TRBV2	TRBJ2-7	CASSATLAFSSYEQYF
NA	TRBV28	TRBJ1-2	CASSFVGGTGNGYTF
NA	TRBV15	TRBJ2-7	CATSRDREADYSYEQYF
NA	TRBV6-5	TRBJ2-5	CASSYSLSGIKETQYF
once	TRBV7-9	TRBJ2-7	CASSSRDRGPEQYF
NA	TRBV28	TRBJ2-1	CASSGPLADSYNEQFF
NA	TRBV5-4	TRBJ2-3	CASSLGTKGADTQYF
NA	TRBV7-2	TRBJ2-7	CASSFSSGLAGPREQYF
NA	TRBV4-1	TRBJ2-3	CASSQEQGGTDTQYF
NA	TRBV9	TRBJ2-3	CASSGGLAGVIVTDTQYF
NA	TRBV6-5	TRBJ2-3	CASSHSETDTQYF
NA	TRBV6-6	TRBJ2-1	CASSYGGTEQFF
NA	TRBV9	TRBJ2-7	CASSVEERGPVSYEQYF
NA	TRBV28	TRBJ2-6	CASTAGVRSGANVLTF
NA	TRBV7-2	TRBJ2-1	CASSLGGRLHNEQFF
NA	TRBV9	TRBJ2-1	CASSVGLAGSSYNEQFF
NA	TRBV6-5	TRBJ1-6	CASSRTTYNSPLHF
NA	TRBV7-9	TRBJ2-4	CSSSWTENIQYF
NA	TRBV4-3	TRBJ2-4	CASSQDSGSGAKNIQYF
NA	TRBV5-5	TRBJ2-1	CASSPGWTEYNEQFF
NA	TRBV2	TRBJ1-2	CATRGEQGGYGYTF
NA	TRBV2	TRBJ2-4	CASKDRVLNIQYF